The 10 T cell receptor beta chains below all came from one sample that was sequenced in a study of type 1 regulatory T cells. Their antigen targets remain unknown. TCRdb reprocessed the reads via MiXCR and lists one record per CDR3 protein. The data contain some 5,800 distinct CDR3 sequences, 25% to 30% of them singletons. Sample: cultured T cells, either the whole culture or a sorted T cell fraction (not recorded which). Subset noted: Tr1-enriched cell product generated in vitro against host alloantigens. The receptors derive from a human donor in good health.

This clonotype is labeled as medium-sized. V usage is TRBV5-1 and J usage is TRBJ1-6; a possible D gene is TRBD1 (5 bases). V lost 4 bases and J lost 0, with 11 bases in between. Looked up from germline, CDR1 is SGHRS and CDR2 is YFSETQ. The CDR3 totals 16 residues. The CDR3 loop reads CASSRGESSYNSPLHF. In nucleotides, the CDR3 is TGCGCCAGCAGCCGGGGGGAAAGCTCCTATAATTCACCCCTCCACTTT.

A few counts support this clonotype. The chain employs TRBV20-1 and TRBJ2-1; 10 bases align to TRBD2. Germline-derived CDR1 and CDR2 are DFQATT and SNEGSKA (reference sequence). The junction had 7 bases not matched to a gene; V was cut back by 4 bases and J by 7 bases. The CDR3 covers 14 residues. The CDR3 protein is CSAILAGGRNEQFF. The CDR3 DNA sequence: TGCAGTGCTATTTTAGCGGGAGGTAGGAATGAGCAGTTCTTC.

By sample fraction, this clonotype is medium-sized (0.01 to 0.1%). The chain joins TRBV5-1 to TRBJ2-4; weak D call: TRBD1 (6 bases). The CDR3 has 15 residues. The germline CDR1 and CDR2 sequences are SGHRS and YFSETQ. V lost 2 bases and J lost 2, with 11 bases in between. The CDR3 DNA sequence: TGCGCCAGCAGCTTTACCTGGGACACCAAAAACATTCAGTACTTC. This encodes CASSFTWDTKNIQYF.

V is TRBV2 and J is TRBJ1-5, with D possibly matching TRBD1 (5 bases). V gave up 8 bases and J gave up 6 bases, with 17 bases separating them. The CDR3 extends over 14 amino acids. Germline V lookup: CDR1 SNHLY, CDR2 FYNNEI. For the CDR3, the DNA is TGTGCCAGCTCCCGAGATTCAGGGAGTCAGCCCCAGCATTTT. Protein: CASSRDSGSQPQHF.

This chain uses TRBV5-1 with TRBJ1-4; D ambiguous. Germline CDR1 and CDR2: SGHRS and YFSETQ. V was trimmed by 3 bases and J by 4 bases, leaving 10 bases between them. The CDR3 is made up of 14 amino acids. The CDR3 DNA sequence: TGCGCCAGCAGCTCAGGACCGGATAATGAAAAACTGTTTTTT. It encodes CASSSGPDNEKLFF.

This clonotype is medium-sized. This sequence joins TRBV20-1 and TRBJ2-1, with D perhaps assigned TRBD1 or TRBD2 (5 bases each). CDR3 length: 15 residues. The germline gives CDR1 DFQATT, CDR2 SNEGSKA (reference sequence). The CDR3 loop reads CSDLSPGRWGNEQFF. The CDR3 DNA reads as TGCTCTGACCTGTCCCCGGGACGCTGGGGCAATGAGCAGTTCTTC.

This clonotype is medium-sized within its sample. The chain couples TRBV5-1 to TRBJ1-1; TRBD1 might be the D (5 bases). This CDR3 contains 15 residues. V lost 1 base and J 1 base, leaving 11 bases between the germline ends. Germline V lookup: CDR1 SGHRS, CDR2 YFSETQ. The CDR3 region is CASSLMGRGNTEAFF. CDR3 DNA sequence: TGCGCCAGCAGCTTGATGGGGAGGGGGAACACTGAAGCTTTCTTT.

This clonotype was detected ten times or more. This sequence joins TRBV9 and TRBJ1-1; 8 bases match TRBD1. This CDR3 region has 15 residues. After removal of 0 bases from V and 5 bases from J, the junction contained 6 bases not matched to a gene. Germline CDR1 is SGDLS and CDR2 is YYNGEE. CDR3 sequence: CASSVGGTGLTEAFF. The CDR3 nucleotides read TGTGCCAGCAGCGTAGGGGGGACAGGCTTGACTGAAGCTTTCTTT.

Sample share makes this clonotype medium-sized. J is TRBJ1-1 and V is TRBV27; no clear D. Germline V gene sequence: CDR1 MNHEY, CDR2 SMNVEV (reference sequence). Trimming shortened V by 8 bases and J by 0 bases, and 10 bases separated the two germline ends. The CDR3 runs to 13 residues. CDR3 sequence: CASRPRLNTEAFF. Here the CDR3 DNA reads TGTGCCAGCCGCCCTCGGCTGAACACTGAAGCTTTCTTT.

Relative to its sample, this clonotype is medium-sized (0.01 to 0.1%). This sequence joins TRBV5-1 and TRBJ2-5; TRBD2 agrees at 15 bases. The V gene's germline CDR1 is SGHRS and CDR2 YFSETQ. V dropped 4 bases and J dropped 1; count of bases not matched to a gene: 5. The CDR3 covers 17 residues. CDR3 sequence (DNA): TGCGCCAGCAGCGAAGGGACTAGCGGGAGGACCCAAGAGACCCAGTACTTC. Encoded protein: CASSEGTSGRTQETQYF.